These 22 T cell receptor beta chains were all obtained from the same sample, sequenced in a study of T cells in Graves' hyperthyroidism and ophthalmopathy. There were TCR beta CDR3 regions amplified from RNA transcripts. First-round RT-PCR targeting the TCR CDR3 was performed with the HTBI primer set. TCRdb analysed the multiplex PCR reads with MiXCR anew, one entry per CDR3 protein. The repertoire holds around 720,000 distinct CDR3 sequences, with under 45% as singletons. Sequenced input: blood. These receptors were taken from a woman aged 40-49 years with Graves' hyperthyroidism.

This clonotype has a handful of counts. The CDR3 DNA reads TGTGCCAGCAGCTGCTGGGACAGGGAAGCGAACACTGAAGCTTTCTTT. As protein: CASSCWDREANTEAFF. The chain carries TRBV7-9 and TRBJ1-1, with 9 nucleotides matching TRBD1. The CDR3 sequence is 16 residues long. Losses at the gene ends were 4 bases for V and 1 base for J; bases not matched to a gene: 7. Per germline, CDR1 SEHNR and CDR2 FQNEAQ (reference sequence).

The J gene is TRBJ1-2, the V gene TRBV6-1; TRBD1 might be the D (5 bases). The CDR3 runs 13 residues. CDR1 is MNHNS and CDR2 is SASEGT in the germline V gene. Trimming took 5 bases from V and 5 from J, leaving 12 bases between them. CDR3 coding DNA: TGTGCCAGCAGTCCCCGGGGGGAATATGGCTACACCTTC. Translating it yields CASSPRGEYGYTF.

This clonotype was seen a single time. One end of the junction is discordant with germline, which a read error may explain. The gene calls are TRBV7-9 and TRBJ1-6, with D unresolved. In germline, CDR1 is SEHNR, CDR2 FQNEAQ (reference sequence). CDR3 length: 14 residues. The CDR3 DNA reads as TGCGCCGGCCTCGACGGACCTGGCCTTTCACCCCTCCACTTT. Translation gives CAGLDGPGLSPLHF.

This clonotype was seen ten or more times. The rearrangement joins TRBV12-3 or TRBV12-4 to TRBJ2-7; the D gene is possibly TRBD2 (7 bases). V lost 6 bases and J lost 2, with 14 bases in between. The CDR3 has 14 residues. Here the CDR3 DNA reads TGTGCCAGCAGCTTGGGCGGGGGCCCCTACGAGCAGTACTTC. It encodes CASSLGGGPYEQYF.

The chain combines TRBV9 with TRBJ1-1; 7 bases fit TRBD1. The CDR3 loop spans 16 amino acids. V lost 4 bases and J lost 0; bases outside the gene matches: 9. Germline-derived CDR1 and CDR2 are SGDLS and YYNGEE. In nucleotides, the CDR3 is TGTGCCAGCAGCCCTTGGGCGGGACAGTTGAACACTGAAGCTTTCTTT. Protein: CASSPWAGQLNTEAFF.

This clonotype occurred a few times. The CDR3, as DNA: TGCGCCAGCAGCCAAGAGAGTATGTACGAGCAGTACTTC. As protein: CASSQESMYEQYF. J is TRBJ2-7 and V is TRBV4-1; no reliable D call. The CDR3 loop spans 13 amino acids. V dropped 0 bases and J dropped 4 bases, with 7 bases sitting between them. Germline CDR1 and CDR2: MGHRA and YSYEKL.

Of note for this clonotype: This clone may be a read error of a much larger clone one base away. Here the CDR3 DNA reads TGTGCCACCAGAGATTTAGGGGGGGCAGGCGAGACCCAGTACTTC. Its protein is CATRDLGGAGETQYF. This chain uses TRBV24-1 with TRBJ2-5, with D possibly TRBD2 on 7 matching bases. Looked up from germline, CDR1 is KGHDR and CDR2 is SFDVKD. This CDR3 spans 15 amino acids.

This rearrangement joins TRBV7-2 to TRBJ1-6; D is unclear. Germline V CDR1 and CDR2: SGHTA, FQGNSA. Trimming shortened V by 5 bases and J by 13 bases, and 6 bases separated the two germline ends. This CDR3 comprises 10 residues. The CDR3 coding sequence is TGTGCCAGCAGCGGGGTGCCCCTCCACTTT. This translates into CASSGVPLHF. Full variable domain (missing parts from reference TRBV7-2 and TRBJ1-6): GAGVSQSPSNKVTEKGKDVELRCDPISGHTALYWYRQSLGQGLEFLIYFQGNSAPDKSGLPSDRFSAERTGGSVSTLTIQRTQQEDSAVYLCASSGVPLHFGNGTRLTVT.

This clonotype was detected only a few times. The chain carries TRBV19 and TRBJ1-2; a possible D gene is TRBD1 (6 bases). Trimming took off 7 bases at V and 6 bases at J, with 21 bases between the two ends. Germline CDR1 LNHDA, CDR2 SQIVND (reference sequence). This CDR3 is 15 amino acids long. The DNA for the CDR3 is TGTGCCAGTACCCCCGAGGGGGTCTCATGGGATGGCTACACCTTC. Amino acid sequence: CASTPEGVSWDGYTF.

The J gene is TRBJ1-3, the V gene TRBV28, with no clear D. The CDR3 contains 14 residues. The V end lost 4 bases, the J end lost 0 bases, and 7 bases lay between the germline ends. CDR1 is MDHEN and CDR2 is SYDVKM in the germline V gene. The CDR3 sequence is CASSSRLSGNTIYF. DNA of the CDR3: TGTGCCAGCAGTTCTAGGCTCTCTGGAAACACCATATATTTT.

CDR3 protein: CASSRTGFGTGELFF. CDR3 bases: TGTGCCAGCAGTCGCACAGGGTTCGGGACCGGGGAGCTGTTTTTT. The chain has TRBV27 and TRBJ2-2, with TRBD1 as a possible D gene (6 bases). Germline CDR1 reads MNHEY; CDR2 reads SMNVEV (reference sequence). CDR3 length: 15 residues. V dropped 5 bases and J dropped 5 bases, with 15 bases sitting between them.

This clonotype was counted ten times or more. This chain links TRBV2 with TRBJ2-5; 13 bases map to TRBD2. Per germline, CDR1 SNHLY and CDR2 FYNNEI. This CDR3 contains 13 residues. V dropped 9 bases and J dropped 6; count of bases not matched to a gene: 4. The CDR3 loop reads CASWTSGSQTQYF. The CDR3 DNA reads as TGTGCCAGTTGGACTAGCGGGAGTCAGACCCAGTACTTC.

The V call is TRBV10-3, the J call TRBJ2-3, with D tentatively TRBD1 (5 bases). This CDR3 is built from 17 residues. Per the germline V gene, CDR1 is ENHRY and CDR2 is SYGVKD. V was cut by 6 bases and J by 0 bases, with 19 bases left in between. DNA for the CDR3: TGTGCCATCAGAGAGAGCCGACAGCTAACTAGCACAGATACGCAGTATTTT. As protein: CAIRESRQLTSTDTQYF.

This clonotype came up a few times. The chain uses TRBV6-6 and TRBJ1-1, with D maybe TRBD1 (5 bases). Per germline, CDR1 MNHNY and CDR2 SVGAGI (reference sequence). V was trimmed by 3 bases and J by 6 bases, leaving 11 bases between them. CDR3 length equals 13 residues. CDR3 loop: CASSYSTGAEAFF. In nucleotides, the CDR3 is TGTGCCAGCAGTTATTCGACGGGGGCTGAAGCTTTCTTT.

This clonotype was seen repeatedly, ten times or more. V is TRBV15 and J is TRBJ1-2; no definite D call. The CDR3 is made up of 12 amino acids. Germline CDR1 and CDR2: LNHNV and YYDKDF (reference sequence). The V end lost 5 bases, the J end lost 5 bases, and 9 bases lay between the germline ends. CDR3 coding DNA: TGTGCCACCAGCTTAGGGCAGTATGGCTACACCTTC. It specifies CATSLGQYGYTF.

This clonotype was seen more than once but under ten times. The chain combines TRBV6-5 with TRBJ1-2, with D hard to call. The ends were cut back, 9 bases at V and 8 bases at J, with 16 bases in the middle. This CDR3 spans 12 amino acids. Germline CDR1 reads MNHEY; CDR2 reads SVGAGI. Here the CDR3 reads CASQAGSGGYTF. DNA for the CDR3: TGTGCCAGTCAAGCGGGGTCCGGCGGCTACACCTTC.

The chain employs TRBV4-2 and TRBJ2-2, with D hard to call. V was pared by 0 bases and J by 3 bases, with 5 bases between. CDR1 is LGHNA, CDR2 YNFKEQ, per germline. CDR3 length: 14 residues. CDR3 nucleotide sequence: TGTGCCAGCAGCCAAGATGTCCACACCGGGGAGCTGTTTTTT. Its protein is CASSQDVHTGELFF.

The chain carries TRBV19 and TRBJ1-5, with a tentative D call TRBD1 (5 bases). From germline, CDR1 is LNHDA and CDR2 SQIVND (reference sequence). The CDR3 is 19 amino acids. Trimming stripped 3 bases from V and 0 bases from J, with 21 bases between. The CDR3 is CASSMKVGGYLNSNQPQHF. In DNA form, the CDR3 reads TGTGCCAGTAGTATGAAGGTTGGGGGATATCTAAATAGCAATCAGCCCCAGCATTTT. The variable domain in full, completed from reference TRBV19 and TRBJ1-5, reads DGGITQSPKYLFRKEGQNVTLSCEQNLNHDAMYWYRQDPGQGLRLIYYSQIVNDFQKGDIAEGYSVSREKKESFPLTVTSAQKNPTAFYLCASSMKVGGYLNSNQPQHFGDGTRLSIL.

The sample holds many counts of this clonotype. The chain recombines TRBV2 with TRBJ2-7; maybe TRBD1 (5 bases). V lost 0 bases to trimming and J lost 3 bases, with 15 bases between them. CDR3 length: 16 residues. In germline, CDR1 is SNHLY, CDR2 FYNNEI. The CDR3 region has the DNA TGTGCCAGCAGTGAAGCGCCAGGGTTATCGTTCTACGAGCAGTACTTC. This gives the protein CASSEAPGLSFYEQYF. Full variable domain (rest looked up from reference TRBV2 and TRBJ2-7): EPEVTQTPSHQVTQMGQEVILRCVPISNHLYFYWYRQILGQKVEFLVSFYNNEISEKSEIFDDQFSVERPDGSNFTLKIRSTKLEDSAMYFCASSEAPGLSFYEQYFGPGTRLTVT.

This clonotype was detected ten times or more. This chain links TRBV6-2 or TRBV6-3 with TRBJ1-1; D remains ambiguous. The germline V and J ends were trimmed by 2 bases and 1 base, with 2 bases remaining between them. The CDR3 runs 12 residues. Germline loops: CDR1 MNHEY, CDR2 SVGEGT. CDR3 sequence (DNA): TGTGCCAGCAGTTACCCGAACACTGAAGCTTTCTTT. Translated, it gives CASSYPNTEAFF.

The V gene is TRBV7-2, the J gene TRBJ2-5; 7 bases line up with TRBD2. The germline V gene encodes CDR1 SGHTA and CDR2 FQGNSA. The CDR3 spans 13 residues. Trimming cost V 6 bases and J 7 bases; bases outside gene matches: 8. CDR3 residues: CASSFGGRVTQYF. DNA for the CDR3: TGTGCCAGCAGTTTTGGCGGGAGAGTGACCCAGTACTTC. The variable domain in full, with the rest retrieved from reference TRBV7-2 and TRBJ2-5, is GAGVSQSPSNKVTEKGKDVELRCDPISGHTALYWYRQSLGQGLEFLIYFQGNSAPDKSGLPSDRFSAERTGGSVSTLTIQRTQQEDSAVYLCASSFGGRVTQYFGPGTRLLVL.

This clonotype was seen a few times. This chain links TRBV20-1 with TRBJ1-1; weak D call: TRBD1 (5 bases). The CDR3 is 13 residues long. Germline-derived CDR1 and CDR2 are DFQATT and SNEGSKA (reference sequence). V lost 5 bases, J lost 1 base, and 11 bases lay in between. CDR3 in amino acids: CSAEGLQNTEAFF. For the CDR3, the DNA is TGCAGTGCTGAGGGACTCCAGAACACTGAAGCTTTCTTT.